This TCR beta chain was sequenced in a study of beta chain features in type 1 diabetes. The germline gives CDR1 SGHRS, CDR2 YFSETQ. CDR3 length: 15 residues. Trimming left V 1 base short and J 6 bases short, with 14 bases between. Study results and limitations: Whether TCRB rearrangement is influenced by HLA type was left unresolved in this analysis. When Type 1 diabetes patients were examined, their TCRB CDR3s proved moderately but significantly shorter in all four CD4+ subsets.

Investigators reverse transcribed all isolated RNA, so they sequenced expressed TCRB transcripts. Read counts averaged about 3.57 million for samples of naive, central memory and regulatory T cells. Sequenced by immunoSEQ multiplex PCR; TCRdb stores in-frame clones only, minus some. The sample lists 100,000 to 150,000 clones; 17% were seen once. On this clone: The target antigen is unknown.

The TCR originated in a young man with type 1 diabetes. The chain employs TRBV5-1 and TRBJ2-1; D remains unclear. Specimen: central memory CD4+ T cells from blood. The CDR3 DNA reads TGCGCCAGCAGCTTGAATGGCCAGGATACCAATGAGCAGTTCTTC. It is translated as CASSLNGQDTNEQFF.